The clone carrying this T cell receptor beta chain was counted between two and nine times. The antigen remains unidentified. The table came from immunoSEQ multiplex PCR; TCRdb's copy has only in-frame clones and leaves some out. The sample includes 65,000 to 80,000 clones, approximately 84% of them seen just once. Trimming removed 2 bases from V and 2 bases from J, with 4 bases in between. CDR1 is SGHTA and CDR2 is FQGNSA in the germline V gene. The CDR3 consists of 13 residues. This sample was taken from a study of T cells in localized non-small cell lung cancer. The study, taken as a whole, reports: Only one tumor region was sequenced, so heterogeneity remains possible. Appearing in adjacent lung were a median roughly 60 of the top 100 tumor clones. Tumor trailed uninvolved adjacent lung in T cell clonality, which peaked there.

This TCR came from a female donor of 60 years or more with stage I lung adenocarcinoma. The chain links TRBV7-2 to TRBJ1-5, with no clear D. Sequenced material: peripheral blood, taken before any cancer treatment. CDR3 bases: TGTGCCAGCAGCTTACGCGGCAATCAGCCCCAGCATTTT. Amino acid sequence: CASSLRGNQPQHF.